This TCR beta chain was profiled in a study of CD8+ T cells in alopecia areata. Described treatment: oral pan-JAK inhibitor, 5-10 mg twice daily. Investigators isolated RNA and reverse transcribed it into cDNA to act as the sequencing template. Assay: immunoSEQ multiplex PCR; the TCRdb copy retains only in-frame clones and omits some. The sample consists of about 74,000 clones, 29% of them appearing once. The receptor's source is a human donor with alopecia areata. Material: CD8+ T cells sorted from blood, obtained at week 4, from a patient treated with tofacitinib.

The CDR3 protein is CASSEVGWYEQYF. The CDR3 nucleotides read TGTGCCAGCAGTGAGGTAGGGTGGTACGAGCAGTACTTC. The J gene is TRBJ2-7, the V gene TRBV2; D remains unclear. The CDR3 has 13 residues. V dropped 3 bases and J dropped 4 bases, with 10 bases sitting between them. The germline V gene encodes CDR1 SNHLY and CDR2 FYNNEI.